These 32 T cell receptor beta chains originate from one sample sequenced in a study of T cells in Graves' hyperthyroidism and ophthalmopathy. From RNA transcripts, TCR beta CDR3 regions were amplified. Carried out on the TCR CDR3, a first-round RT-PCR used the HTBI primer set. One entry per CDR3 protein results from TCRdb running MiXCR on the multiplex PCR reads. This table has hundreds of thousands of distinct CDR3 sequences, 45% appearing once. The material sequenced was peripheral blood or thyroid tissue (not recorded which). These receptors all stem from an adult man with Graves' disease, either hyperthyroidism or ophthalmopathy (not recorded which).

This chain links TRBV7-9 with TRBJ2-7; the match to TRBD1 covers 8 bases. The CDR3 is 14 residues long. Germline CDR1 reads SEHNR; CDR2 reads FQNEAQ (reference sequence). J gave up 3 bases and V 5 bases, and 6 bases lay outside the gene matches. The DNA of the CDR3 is TGTGCCAGCAGCCACCGGGACAGGTTCTACGAGCAGTACTTC. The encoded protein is CASSHRDRFYEQYF.

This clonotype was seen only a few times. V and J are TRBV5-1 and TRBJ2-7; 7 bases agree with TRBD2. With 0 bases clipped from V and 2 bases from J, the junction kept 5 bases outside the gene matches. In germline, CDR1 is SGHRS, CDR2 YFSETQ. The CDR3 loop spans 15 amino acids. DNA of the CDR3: TGCGCCAGCAGCTTGGCTAGCGGACCCACCTACGAGCAGTACTTC. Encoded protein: CASSLASGPTYEQYF.

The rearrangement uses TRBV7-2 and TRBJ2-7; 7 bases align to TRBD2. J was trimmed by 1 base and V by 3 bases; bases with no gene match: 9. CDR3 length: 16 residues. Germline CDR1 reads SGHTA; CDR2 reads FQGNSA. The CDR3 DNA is TGTGCCAGCAGCTTTATGGAGGGAGGGGATTCCTACGAGCAGTACTTC. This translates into CASSFMEGGDSYEQYF.

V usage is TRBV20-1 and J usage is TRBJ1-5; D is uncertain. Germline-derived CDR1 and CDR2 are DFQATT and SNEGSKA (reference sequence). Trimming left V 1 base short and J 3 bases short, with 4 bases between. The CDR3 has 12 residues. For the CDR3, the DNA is TGCAGTGCTAGAGGGCACAATCAGCCCCAGCATTTT. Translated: CSARGHNQPQHF.

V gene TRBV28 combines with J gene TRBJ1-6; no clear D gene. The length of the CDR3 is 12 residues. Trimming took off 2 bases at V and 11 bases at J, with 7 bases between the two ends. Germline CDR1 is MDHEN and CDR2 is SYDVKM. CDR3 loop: CASSLRAPPLHF. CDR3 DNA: TGTGCCAGCAGTTTAAGGGCCCCACCCCTCCACTTT.

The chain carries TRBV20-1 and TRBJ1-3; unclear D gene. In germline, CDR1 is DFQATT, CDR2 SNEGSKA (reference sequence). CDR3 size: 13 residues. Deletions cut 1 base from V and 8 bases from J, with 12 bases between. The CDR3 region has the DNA TGCAGTGCTAGAGCCGTGGGTGAAGACACCATATATTTT. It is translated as CSARAVGEDTIYF.

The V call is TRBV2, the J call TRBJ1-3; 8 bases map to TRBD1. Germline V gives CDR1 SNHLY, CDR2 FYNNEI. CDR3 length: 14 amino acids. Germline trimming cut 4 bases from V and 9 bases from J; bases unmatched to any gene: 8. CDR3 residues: CASSAYDRGGTIYF. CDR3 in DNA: TGTGCCAGCAGTGCTTACGACAGGGGTGGCACCATATATTTT.

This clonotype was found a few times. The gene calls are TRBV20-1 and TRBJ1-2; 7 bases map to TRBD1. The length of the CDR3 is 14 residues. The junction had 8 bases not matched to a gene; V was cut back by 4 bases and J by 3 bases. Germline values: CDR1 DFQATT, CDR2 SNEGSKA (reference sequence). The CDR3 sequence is CSAMNQGVDYGYTF. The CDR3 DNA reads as TGCAGTGCTATGAACCAGGGGGTTGACTATGGCTACACCTTC.

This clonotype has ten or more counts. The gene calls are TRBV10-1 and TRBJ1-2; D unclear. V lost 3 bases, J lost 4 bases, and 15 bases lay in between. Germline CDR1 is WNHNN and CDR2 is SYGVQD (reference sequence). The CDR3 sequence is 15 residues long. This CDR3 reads CASSDSTQESYGYTF. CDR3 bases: TGCGCCAGCAGTGACTCGACCCAAGAGAGCTATGGCTACACCTTC.

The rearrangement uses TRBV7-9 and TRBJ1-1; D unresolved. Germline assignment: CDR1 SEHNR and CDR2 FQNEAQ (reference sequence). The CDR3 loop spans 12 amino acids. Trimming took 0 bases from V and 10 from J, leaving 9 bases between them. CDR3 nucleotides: TGTGCCAGCAGCTTAGCAGGGTTTGGAGCTTTCTTT. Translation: CASSLAGFGAFF.

CDR3 sequence reads: CSAVTFSTGNNQPQHF. In DNA, the CDR3 is TGCAGTGCTGTTACGTTTTCCACAGGGAATAATCAGCCCCAGCATTTT. The rearrangement joins TRBV20-1 to TRBJ1-5, with TRBD1 as a possible D gene (6 bases). CDR3 length: 16 amino acids. Trimming shortened V by 5 bases and J by 4 bases, and 21 bases separated the two germline ends. Germline values: CDR1 DFQATT, CDR2 SNEGSKA (reference sequence).

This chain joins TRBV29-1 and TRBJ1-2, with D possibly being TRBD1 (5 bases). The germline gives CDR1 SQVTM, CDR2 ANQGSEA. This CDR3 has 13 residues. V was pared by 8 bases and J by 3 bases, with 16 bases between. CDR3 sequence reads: CSSRQGGDYGYTF. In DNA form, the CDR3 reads TGCAGCAGCCGGCAGGGAGGAGACTATGGCTACACCTTC.

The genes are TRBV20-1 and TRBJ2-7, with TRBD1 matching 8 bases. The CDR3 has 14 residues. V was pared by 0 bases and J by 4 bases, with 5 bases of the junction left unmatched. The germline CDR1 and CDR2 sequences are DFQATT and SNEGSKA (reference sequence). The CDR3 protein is CSAREQGARYEQYF. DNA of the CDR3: TGCAGTGCTAGAGAGCAGGGGGCGCGTTACGAGCAGTACTTC.

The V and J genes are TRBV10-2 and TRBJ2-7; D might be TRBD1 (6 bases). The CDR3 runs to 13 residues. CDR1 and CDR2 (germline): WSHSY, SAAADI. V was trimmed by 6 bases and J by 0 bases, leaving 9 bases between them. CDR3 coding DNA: TGCGCCAGCAGGGGGGCCAACTCCTACGAGCAGTACTTC. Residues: CASRGANSYEQYF.

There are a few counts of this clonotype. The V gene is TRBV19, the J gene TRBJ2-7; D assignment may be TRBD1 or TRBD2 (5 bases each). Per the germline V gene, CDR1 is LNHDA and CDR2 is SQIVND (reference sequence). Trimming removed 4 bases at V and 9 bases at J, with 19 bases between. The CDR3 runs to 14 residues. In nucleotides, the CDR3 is TGTGCCAGTAGTACCGGGACGGCGTTAGTCGGGCAGTACTTC. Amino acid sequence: CASSTGTALVGQYF.

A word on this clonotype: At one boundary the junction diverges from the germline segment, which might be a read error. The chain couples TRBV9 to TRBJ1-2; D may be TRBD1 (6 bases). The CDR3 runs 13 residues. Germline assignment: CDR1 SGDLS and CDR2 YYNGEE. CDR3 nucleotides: TGCGCCAGCAGCGGCCGGGACAAATGGGGCTACACCTTC. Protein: CASSGRDKWGYTF.

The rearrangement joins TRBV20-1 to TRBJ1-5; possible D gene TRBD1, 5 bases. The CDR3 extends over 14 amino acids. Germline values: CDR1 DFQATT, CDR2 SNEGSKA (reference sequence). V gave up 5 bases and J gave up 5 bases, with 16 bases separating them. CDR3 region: CSAGSSGGDQPQHF. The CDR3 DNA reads TGCAGTGCTGGCAGTTCTGGGGGGGATCAGCCCCAGCATTTT.

DNA for the CDR3: TGTGCCAGCAGCTTATATTGGGGGGGAGGAGGAAGGAGCAATCAGCCCCAGCATTTT. Translated, it gives CASSLYWGGGGRSNQPQHF. This chain uses TRBV11-3 with TRBJ1-5, with D possibly being TRBD1 (5 bases). V shed 2 bases and J shed 1 base, with 21 bases lying between them. The CDR3 sequence is 19 residues long. Germline CDR1 reads SGHNT; CDR2 reads YENEEA.

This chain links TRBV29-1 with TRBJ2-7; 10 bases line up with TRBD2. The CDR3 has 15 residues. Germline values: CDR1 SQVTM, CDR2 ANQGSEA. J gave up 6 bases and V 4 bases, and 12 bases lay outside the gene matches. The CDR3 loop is CSVGGPSGRGPEQYF. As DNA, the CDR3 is TGCAGCGTTGGGGGACCTAGCGGGAGAGGGCCCGAGCAGTACTTC.

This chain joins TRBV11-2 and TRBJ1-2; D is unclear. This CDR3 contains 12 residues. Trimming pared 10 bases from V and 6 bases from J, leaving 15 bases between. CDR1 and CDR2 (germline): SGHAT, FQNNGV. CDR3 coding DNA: TGTGCCAACAGAGGAGGTTTTGATGGCTACACCTTC. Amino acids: CANRGGFDGYTF.

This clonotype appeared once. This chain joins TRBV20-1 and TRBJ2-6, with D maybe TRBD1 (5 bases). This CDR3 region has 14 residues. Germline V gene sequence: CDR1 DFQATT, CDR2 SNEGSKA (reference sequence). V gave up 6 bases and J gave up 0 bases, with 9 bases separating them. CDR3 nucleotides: TGCAGTGCAGGGGCTGGCTCTGGGGCCAACGTCCTGACTTTC. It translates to CSAGAGSGANVLTF.

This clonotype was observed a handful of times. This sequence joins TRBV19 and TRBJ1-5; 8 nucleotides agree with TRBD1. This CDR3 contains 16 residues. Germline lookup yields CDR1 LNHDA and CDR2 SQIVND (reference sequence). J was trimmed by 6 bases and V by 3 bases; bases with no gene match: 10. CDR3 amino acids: CASSIMQGAIGQPQHF. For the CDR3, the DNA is TGTGCCAGTAGTATTATGCAGGGGGCCATTGGTCAGCCCCAGCATTTT.

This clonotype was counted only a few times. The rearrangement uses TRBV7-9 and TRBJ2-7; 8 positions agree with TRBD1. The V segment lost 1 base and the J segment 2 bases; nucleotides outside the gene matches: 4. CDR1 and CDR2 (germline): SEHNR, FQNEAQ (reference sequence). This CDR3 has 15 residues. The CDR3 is CASSLGQGTTYEQYF. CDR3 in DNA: TGTGCCAGCAGCTTAGGACAGGGGACCACCTACGAGCAGTACTTC.

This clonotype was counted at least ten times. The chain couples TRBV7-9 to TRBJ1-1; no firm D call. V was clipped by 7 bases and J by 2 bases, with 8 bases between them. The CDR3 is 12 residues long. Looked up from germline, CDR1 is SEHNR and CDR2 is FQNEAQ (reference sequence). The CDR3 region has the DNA TGTGCCAGCACGGGCGGTAACACTGAAGCTTTCTTT. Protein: CASTGGNTEAFF.

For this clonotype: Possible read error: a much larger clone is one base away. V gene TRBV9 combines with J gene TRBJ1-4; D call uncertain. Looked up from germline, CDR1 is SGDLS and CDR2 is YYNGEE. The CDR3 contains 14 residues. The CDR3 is CASSVEPSNEKQFF. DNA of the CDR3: TGTGCCAGCAGCGTAGAGCCAAGCAATGAAAAACAGTTTTTT.

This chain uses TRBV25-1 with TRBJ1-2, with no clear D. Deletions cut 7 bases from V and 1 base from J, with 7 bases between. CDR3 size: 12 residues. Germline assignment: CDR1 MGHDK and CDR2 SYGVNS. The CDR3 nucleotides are TGTGCCAGCACAGACTTTAACTATGGCTACACCTTC. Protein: CASTDFNYGYTF.

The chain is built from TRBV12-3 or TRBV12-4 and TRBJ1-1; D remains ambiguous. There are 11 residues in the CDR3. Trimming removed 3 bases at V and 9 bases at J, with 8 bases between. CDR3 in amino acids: CASSLVQKAFF. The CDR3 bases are TGTGCCAGCAGTTTGGTCCAAAAAGCTTTCTTT.

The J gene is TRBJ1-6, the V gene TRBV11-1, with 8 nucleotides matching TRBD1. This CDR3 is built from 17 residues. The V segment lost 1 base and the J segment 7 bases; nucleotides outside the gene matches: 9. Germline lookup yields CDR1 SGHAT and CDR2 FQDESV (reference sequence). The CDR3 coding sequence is TGTGCCAGCAGCTTAGAGTCGACAGGGGCCAACAATTCACCCCTCCACTTT. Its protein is CASSLESTGANNSPLHF.

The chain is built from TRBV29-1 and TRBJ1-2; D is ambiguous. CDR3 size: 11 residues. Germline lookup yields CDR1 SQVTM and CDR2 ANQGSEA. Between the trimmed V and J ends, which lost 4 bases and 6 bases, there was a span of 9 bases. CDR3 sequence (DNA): TGCAGCGTTGTGGCAGGTAATGGCTACACCTTC. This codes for CSVVAGNGYTF.

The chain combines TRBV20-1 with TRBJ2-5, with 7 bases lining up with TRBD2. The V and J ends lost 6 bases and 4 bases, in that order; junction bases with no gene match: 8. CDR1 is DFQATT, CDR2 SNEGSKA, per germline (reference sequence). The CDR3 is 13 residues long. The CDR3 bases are TGCAGTGCAAATAGCGGGTACCGAGAGACCCAGTACTTC. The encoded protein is CSANSGYRETQYF.

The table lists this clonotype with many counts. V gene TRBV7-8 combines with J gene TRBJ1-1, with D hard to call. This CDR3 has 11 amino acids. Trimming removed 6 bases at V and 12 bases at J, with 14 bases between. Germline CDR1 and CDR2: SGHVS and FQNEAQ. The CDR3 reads CASSLGRYPFF. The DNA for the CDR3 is TGTGCCAGCAGTCTGGGCAGATATCCTTTCTTT.

CDR3 sequence reads: CASSERWGQWNSPLHF. The CDR3 DNA reads as TGTGCCAGCAGTGAAAGGTGGGGGCAGTGGAATTCACCCCTCCACTTT. The genes are TRBV25-1 and TRBJ1-6; a possible D gene is TRBD1 (6 bases). CDR1 and CDR2 (germline): MGHDK, SYGVNS. The CDR3 contains 16 residues. The ends were cut back, 2 bases at V and 7 bases at J, with 15 bases in the middle. Combining the CDR3 with reference TRBV25-1 and TRBJ1-6 gives the whole variable domain EADIYQTPRYLVIGTGKKITLECSQTMGHDKMYWYQQDPGMELHLIHYSYGVNSTEKGDLSSESTVSRIRTEHFPLTLESARPSHTSQYLCASSERWGQWNSPLHFGNGTRLTVT.